The sequence of this TCR beta chain was determined in a study of identical twins. Study-wide points: Among monozygotic twins, out-of-frame TCR alpha sharing exceeded what models predicted. Memory repertoires lacked the insertion deficit that abundant cord blood beta clonotypes showed.

MiXCR was run by TCRdb on the 5' RACE reads, yielding one entry per CDR3 protein. The repertoire holds nearly 650,000 distinct CDR3 sequences, with less than 9% as singletons. Turning to this clonotype: The target antigen is unknown.

The V and J ends lost 1 base and 3 bases respectively, with 13 bases between them. The CDR3 totals 16 residues. This same sample was also taken into another study, of yellow fever vaccine responses in identical twins.

The rearrangement uses TRBV12-3 or TRBV12-4 and TRBJ1-5; a possible D gene is TRBD1 (5 bases). The sequenced material came from PBMCs. The TCR sequence derives from a woman aged 18-29 years in good health. CDR3 DNA sequence: TGTGCCAGCAGTTTAGGTGTAGGGGCAACCAATCAGCCCCAGCATTTT. Amino acids: CASSLGVGATNQPQHF.